Listed below are T cell receptor beta chains from one sample, sequenced in a study of blood T cell repertoires in COVID-19. Clones were read by immunoSEQ multiplex PCR, and TCRdb kept only the in-frame ones, dropping some. The sample has approximately 400,000 clones, about 89% seen once. Specimen: peripheral blood. These receptors originate from a man between 40 and 49 years old with acute or convalescent COVID-19. Each CDR3 is given with its conserved first and last residue. D genes are given only for firm matches. Rows give clone size only sometimes, using once, few, many, or a class for an expanded clone.

>TRBV27|TRBD2|TRBJ2-5|once
CASSPGLAGGSETQYF
TGTGCCAGCAGTCCCGGACTAGCGGGAGGTTCAGAGACCCAGTACTTC
>TRBV7-6|TRBD1|TRBJ1-5|few
CASSSEDRGQPNQPQHF
TGTGCCAGCAGCTCTGAGGACAGGGGTCAACCTAATCAGCCCCAGCATTTT
>TRBV5-4|.|TRBJ2-2|.
CASSLWRGLGTGELFF
TGTGCCAGCAGCTTATGGAGGGGGCTAGGAACCGGGGAGCTGTTTTTT
>TRBV5-1|TRBD2|TRBJ2-5|.
CASSSPTRLASYQETQYF
TGCGCCAGCAGCTCCCCTACTCGACTAGCGTCGTACCAAGAGACCCAGTACTTC
>TRBV11-3|TRBD1|TRBJ2-7|.
CASSLADRAYEQYF
TGTGCCAGCAGCTTAGCCGACAGGGCCTACGAGCAGTACTTC
>TRBV28|.|TRBJ1-5|.
CASSLWGSRQPQHF
TGTGCCAGCAGTTTATGGGGTTCCAGGCAGCCCCAGCATTTT
>TRBV11-1|TRBD2|TRBJ2-1|once
CASSLGTSGSYNEQFF
TGTGCCAGCAGCTTAGGGACTAGCGGGAGCTACAATGAGCAGTTCTTC
>TRBV6-1|.|TRBJ1-1|few
CASSEEDRHLNTEAFF
TGTGCCAGCAGTGAAGAAGACCGACACCTGAACACTGAAGCTTTCTTT
>TRBV5-4|TRBD2|TRBJ2-1|.
CASSPYGAGRDYEQFF
TGTGCCAGCAGCCCCTATGGGGCAGGGAGGGACTATGAGCAGTTCTTC
>TRBV28|TRBD1|TRBJ1-5|.
CASSFLREGGETNQPQHF
TGTGCCAGCAGTTTTCTGCGGGAAGGGGGCGAGACCAATCAGCCCCAGCATTTT
>TRBV6-2/TRBV6-3|.|TRBJ2-1|.
CASSRGSSSYNEQFF
TGTGCCAGCAGTCGAGGTTCGAGCTCCTACAATGAGCAGTTCTTC
>TRBV12-3/TRBV12-4|.|TRBJ2-7|.
CASSSGSSYEQYF
TGTGCCAGCAGCTCAGGCAGCTCCTACGAGCAGTACTTC
>TRBV21-1|.|TRBJ1-1|.
CASSKPQGASRNTEAFF
TGTGCCAGCAGCAAACCGCAGGGGGCGAGTAGGAACACTGAAGCTTTCTTT
>TRBV7-2|TRBD1|TRBJ1-1|.
CASSTGQGAEAFF
TGTGCCAGCAGCACTGGACAGGGCGCTGAAGCTTTCTTT
>TRBV28|.|TRBJ1-4|.
CASTFTGATNEKLFF
TGTGCCAGCACCTTTACTGGTGCAACTAATGAAAAACTGTTTTTT
>TRBV6-6|.|TRBJ1-2|.
CASRIEDSNYGYTF
TGTGCCAGCAGAATAGAGGACAGTAACTATGGCTACACCTTC
>TRBV5-4|TRBD1|TRBJ2-3|.
CASEEGGTSTDTQYF
TGTGCCAGCGAGGAAGGGGGCACTAGCACAGATACGCAGTATTTT
>TRBV12-3/TRBV12-4|.|TRBJ1-2|.
CASSFTANYGYTF
TGTGCCAGCAGTTTTACAGCTAACTATGGCTACACCTTC
>TRBV6-5|.|TRBJ1-4|.
CASSYSTDRTNEKLFF
TGTGCCAGCAGTTACTCAACGGACAGAACTAATGAAAAACTGTTTTTT
>TRBV7-8|.|TRBJ2-7|.
CASSFAFRGRTYEQYF
TGTGCCAGCAGCTTTGCTTTTAGAGGGAGGACCTACGAGCAGTACTTC
>TRBV27|.|TRBJ1-5|.
CASSSGGWQPQHF
TGTGCCAGCAGTTCGGGGGGGTGGCAGCCCCAGCATTTT
>TRBV27|TRBD1|TRBJ1-5|.
CASSLQTGTNQPQHF
TGTGCCAGCAGTCTTCAGACAGGGACAAATCAGCCCCAGCATTTT
>TRBV28|TRBD1|TRBJ1-2|.
CASRPDRGRSGYTF
TGTGCCAGCAGACCAGACAGGGGAAGGAGTGGCTACACCTTC
>TRBV28|TRBD1|TRBJ1-1|once
CASSFSGGLAEAFF
TGTGCCAGCAGTTTTTCAGGGGGCTTGGCTGAAGCTTTCTTT
>TRBV6-5|TRBD1|TRBJ1-3|.
CASSRQGTGNTIYF
TGTGCCAGCAGTAGACAGGGGACTGGAAACACCATATATTTT
>TRBV9|.|TRBJ2-3|.
CASSVADTQYF
TGTGCCAGCAGCGTCGCGGATACGCAGTATTTT
>TRBV19|TRBD2|TRBJ2-4|.
CASSMDRSRGGIQYF
TGTGCCAGTAGTATGGACAGGTCGCGGGGGGGCATTCAGTACTTC
>TRBV25-1|.|TRBJ1-1|.
CASSESGGGTEAFF
TGTGCCAGCAGTGAATCGGGTGGAGGCACTGAAGCTTTCTTT
>TRBV4-1|TRBD2|TRBJ2-2|.
CASSQAGGTAGELFF
TGCGCCAGCAGCCAAGCGGGGGGAACCGCCGGGGAGCTGTTTTTT
>TRBV6-1|TRBD1|TRBJ1-1|once
CASSEWTGTATEAFF
TGTGCCAGCAGTGAGTGGACAGGGACGGCCACTGAAGCTTTCTTT
>TRBV30|.|TRBJ1-6|.
CAWSVAGNNSPLHF
TGTGCCTGGAGTGTGGCCGGGAATAATTCACCCCTCCACTTT
>TRBV28|.|TRBJ1-5|.
CASSSGNQPQHF
TGTGCCAGCAGTTCTGGCAATCAGCCCCAGCATTTT
>TRBV3-1/TRBV3-2|TRBD1|TRBJ2-7|.
CASSRTGQEQYF
TGTGCCAGCAGCCGGACAGGGCAAGAGCAGTACTTC
>TRBV11-2|TRBD1|TRBJ1-1|.
CASSWGQGATEAFF
TGTGCCAGCAGCTGGGGACAGGGGGCCACTGAAGCTTTCTTT
>TRBV5-1|.|TRBJ2-7|.
CASSLVLRAEQYF
TGCGCCAGCAGCTTGGTGTTGAGGGCCGAGCAGTACTTC
>TRBV19|TRBD1|TRBJ2-3|.
CASAQGAISTDTQYF
TGTGCCAGTGCGCAGGGGGCTATAAGCACAGATACGCAGTATTTT
>TRBV28|TRBD1|TRBJ1-5|.
CASSLLGTGGTQPQHF
TGTGCCAGCAGTTTATTAGGGACAGGGGGCACTCAGCCCCAGCATTTT
>TRBV3-1/TRBV3-2|TRBD1|TRBJ2-2|.
CAGGTGGGTGELFF
TGTGCCGGGGGAACAGGGGGCGGCACCGGGGAGCTGTTTTTT
>TRBV7-2|.|TRBJ1-2|.
CASSLARQNYGYTF
TGTGCCAGCAGCTTAGCGCGGCAGAACTATGGCTACACCTTC
>TRBV30|TRBD1|TRBJ2-7|.
CAWRQGAYEQYF
TGTGCCTGGAGACAGGGGGCCTACGAGCAGTACTTC
>TRBV6-5|.|TRBJ2-7|.
CASSRSRFFSEQYF
TGTGCCAGCAGTCGTAGCCGGTTCTTCTCCGAGCAGTACTTC
>TRBV28|TRBD1|TRBJ1-5|.
CASSLFLFGQGASNQPQHF
TGTGCCAGCAGTTTATTTTTGTTTGGACAGGGGGCCAGCAATCAGCCCCAGCATTTT
>TRBV9|TRBD1|TRBJ2-3|.
CASSGTGVGDTQYF
TGTGCCAGCAGCGGGACAGGGGTGGGAGATACGCAGTATTTT
>TRBV4-1|.|TRBJ2-1|once
CASSQAYRDGETNEQFF
TGCGCCAGCAGCCAAGCATACAGGGATGGGGAAACCAATGAGCAGTTCTTC
>TRBV30|TRBD1|TRBJ1-2|.
CAWSVTPGQGEGYTF
TGTGCCTGGAGTGTTACACCGGGACAGGGGGAGGGCTACACCTTC
>TRBV15|TRBD1|TRBJ2-7|.
CATSRGQGYDYEQYF
TGTGCCACCAGCAGAGGACAGGGGTACGACTACGAGCAGTACTTC
>TRBV19|TRBD1|TRBJ1-5|.
CASSIVEGAGQPQHF
TGTGCCAGTAGTATAGTCGAGGGGGCAGGGCAGCCCCAGCATTTT
>TRBV30|TRBD2|TRBJ2-1|.
CAWSVTSGSNVDEQFF
TGTGCCTGGAGTGTAACTAGCGGGAGTAACGTCGATGAGCAGTTCTTC